The rows below give T cell receptor beta chains drawn from one sample of a study of T-cell memory formation after mild COVID-19. Each CDR3 protein gets one entry after TCRdb re-called the 5' RACE reads with MiXCR. The table includes fewer than 350,000 distinct CDR3 sequences, roughly 17% detected once. Sequencing used PBMCs or a T cell subset sorted from them (not recorded which). These receptors all stem from a man younger than 35 who had mild COVID-19 (a few samples of this study predate the infection). Cell type and time point are not known. Each CDR3 is given with its conserved first and last residue. Each record gives: CDR3 length, J gene, V gene, CDR3 protein.

15 | TRBJ1-5 | TRBV4-2 | CASSPWAGDNQPQHF
16 | TRBJ2-3 | TRBV2 | CASSDPLAGGTDTQYF
17 | TRBJ1-1 | TRBV5-4 | CASSWTGTGAWNTEAFF
15 | TRBJ2-1 | TRBV5-1 | CASSSTGVEGNEQFF
15 | TRBJ2-5 | TRBV4-2 | CASSQDSGVGETQYF
16 | TRBJ1-3 | TRBV9 | CASSALGGFSGNTIYF
15 | TRBJ2-7 | TRBV7-6 | CASSPFTSGHYEQYF
13 | TRBJ1-5 | TRBV20-1 | CSASVWGDQPQHF
14 | TRBJ2-4 | TRBV5-4 | CASSFAGGANIQYF
16 | TRBJ2-3 | TRBV5-5 | CASSLTAGYGADTQYF
15 | TRBJ2-7 | TRBV9 | CASSVDGTGEFEQYF
14 | TRBJ1-1 | TRBV6-6 | CATSFNGQNTEAFF
16 | TRBJ1-1 | TRBV4-1 | CASRHTPGHVNTEAFF
15 | TRBJ2-7 | TRBV4-1 | CASSQGLRGLYEQYF
12 | TRBJ2-3 | TRBV20-1 | CSARGFGSTQYF
16 | TRBJ1-2 | TRBV4-3 | CASSQAALGGIYGYTF
17 | TRBJ2-1 | TRBV25-1 | CASSESAGVVGYNEQFF
16 | TRBJ2-5 | TRBV5-1 | CASSGRSGGHQETQYF
19 | TRBJ2-3 | TRBV5-4 | CASSSDTLGSGGAGDTQYF
14 | TRBJ2-7 | TRBV7-9 | CASSSQGLSYEQYF
12 | TRBJ1-2 | TRBV5-1 | CASSRDTHGYTF
15 | TRBJ1-6 | TRBV6-2/TRBV6-3 | CASSRRDSYNSPLHF
15 | TRBJ1-1 | TRBV5-6 | CASSTSDRAPYEAFF
16 | TRBJ2-1 | TRBV7-2 | CASSLDASGLYNEQFF
13 | TRBJ2-5 | TRBV20-1 | CSARGQSQETQYF
11 | TRBJ1-2 | TRBV4-2 | CASSQGAGYTF
12 | TRBJ2-3 | TRBV28 | CASRVSTDTQYF
15 | TRBJ2-2 | TRBV4-1 | CASSPTGLNTGELFF
13 | TRBJ1-1 | TRBV29-1 | CSVERAQGTEAFF
13 | TRBJ2-7 | TRBV30 | CAWSRNDPTEQYF
15 | TRBJ2-3 | TRBV7-2 | CASSPHRGVGGTQYF
18 | TRBJ2-1 | TRBV4-1 | CASSRAVVKSGGYNEQFF
14 | TRBJ2-2 | TRBV27 | CASSWGQSTGELFF
15 | TRBJ2-7 | TRBV3-1 | CASSRTSVGGGEQYF
13 | TRBJ2-3 | TRBV10-3 | CANSGGGTDTQYF
15 | TRBJ2-1 | TRBV12-3/TRBV12-4 | CASSFRDRGLNEQFF
13 | TRBJ2-5 | TRBV7-2 | CASSQGAGETQYF
14 | TRBJ1-2 | TRBV5-1 | CASDLPGTAYGYTF
15 | TRBJ1-1 | TRBV6-5 | CASSYAWNPGAEAFF
12 | TRBJ2-3 | TRBV5-1 | CASSSYGDTQYF
12 | TRBJ2-7 | TRBV3-1 | CASSQGQGWQYF
16 | TRBJ2-2 | TRBV7-9 | CASSLEATGAAGELFF